Listed below are T cell receptor beta chains from one sample, sequenced in a study of shared clonotypes between healthy human individuals. Method: immunoSEQ multiplex PCR; TCRdb's copy keeps in-frame clones and lacks some. The sample holds around 650,000 clones, approximately 96% seen once. The sample comprised naive CD8+ T cells sorted from blood. The receptors were sampled from a woman aged 25 to 45 in good health. Both conserved end residues are part of each CDR3. The D gene is left open where the match is weak. Not all rows give a size; the values are once, few, many and, for expanded clones, a class.

D	size	V	J	CDR3	DNA
.	.	TRBV16	TRBJ1-2	CASSQGRNYGYTF	TGTGCCAGCAGCCAGGGCCGCAACTATGGCTACACCTTC
TRBD2	few	TRBV7-9	TRBJ2-1	CASSSLGASGRSEQFF	TGTGCCAGCAGCTCCTTAGGGGCTAGCGGGAGGAGTGAGCAGTTCTTC
.	.	TRBV7-9	TRBJ1-4	CASRTTRDMDEKLFF	TGTGCCAGCAGAACAACGAGAGACATGGATGAAAAACTGTTTTTT
.	.	TRBV7-7	TRBJ2-2	CASSLRRGRGELFF	TGTGCCAGCAGCTTAAGAAGGGGAAGGGGGGAGCTGTTTTTT
.	.	TRBV5-6	TRBJ2-7	CASSSWAGEQYF	TGTGCCAGCTCATCCTGGGCGGGGGAGCAGTACTTC
.	.	TRBV28	TRBJ2-7	CASSFGSKQYF	TGTGCCAGCAGTTTCGGGAGCAAGCAGTACTTC
.	.	TRBV4-1	TRBJ2-7	CASSQRNSGYEQYF	TGCGCCAGCAGCCAACGAAATTCAGGCTACGAGCAGTACTTC
.	.	TRBV5-1	TRBJ1-1	CASSLVRGRATEAFF	TGCGCCAGCAGCTTGGTTCGGGGGAGGGCCACTGAAGCTTTCTTT
TRBD2	once	TRBV13	TRBJ2-3	CASSPGSGRAGDTQYF	TGTGCCAGCAGCCCGGGTAGCGGGAGGGCGGGGGATACGCAGTATTTT
.	.	TRBV14	TRBJ2-7	CASSQGASSTYEQYF	TGTGCCAGCAGCCAAGGAGCCTCTAGTACCTACGAGCAGTACTTC
TRBD1	.	TRBV27	TRBJ2-1	CASSQGKNNEQFF	TGTGCCAGCTCACAGGGGAAAAACAATGAGCAGTTCTTC
.	.	TRBV6-1	TRBJ2-5	CASSEGLGRSWETQYF	TGTGCCAGCAGTGAAGGCCTAGGACGTTCCTGGGAGACCCAGTACTTC
.	.	TRBV10-2	TRBJ2-7	CASSETYEQYF	TGCGCCAGCAGTGAAACCTACGAGCAGTACTTC
TRBD2	.	TRBV5-5	TRBJ2-7	CASSLATSGNYEQYF	TGTGCCAGCAGCTTGGCCACTAGCGGAAACTACGAGCAGTACTTC
.	.	TRBV15	TRBJ2-7	CATSRDVLELDYEQYF	TGTGCCACCAGCAGAGATGTCCTTGAGCTAGACTACGAGCAGTACTTC
TRBD2	.	TRBV29-1	TRBJ2-7	CSAVVTSGNLLVEQYF	TGCAGCGCCGTAGTTACTAGCGGGAATCTCTTAGTCGAGCAGTACTTC
TRBD2	.	TRBV29-1	TRBJ2-1	CSVEDSIAGGNNEQFF	TGCAGCGTTGAAGACAGTATAGCGGGGGGGAACAATGAGCAGTTCTTC
.	.	TRBV7-8	TRBJ2-1	CASSLAEGAYSEQFF	TGTGCCAGCAGCTTAGCGGAGGGGGCCTACAGTGAGCAGTTCTTC
.	.	TRBV4-1	TRBJ2-1	CASSHSGAEQFF	TGCGCCAGCAGCCACAGTGGGGCTGAGCAGTTCTTC
.	.	TRBV19	TRBJ1-1	CASSISGFTEAFF	TGTGCCAGTAGTATATCAGGGTTCACTGAAGCTTTCTTT
TRBD1	.	TRBV28	TRBJ1-2	CASRTQGAKGYTF	TGTGCCAGCAGGACACAGGGGGCGAAGGGCTACACCTTC
.	.	TRBV7-6	TRBJ2-5	CASSSSEAEQYF	TGTGCCAGCAGCTCCTCGGAAGCGGAGCAGTACTTC
TRBD1	.	TRBV5-1	TRBJ2-7	CASSLAPNLDRAEQYF	TGCGCCAGCAGCTTGGCCCCAAACCTGGACAGGGCCGAGCAGTACTTC
.	.	TRBV28	TRBJ2-1	CASSFEAYNEQFF	TGTGCCAGCAGTTTCGAAGCGTACAATGAGCAGTTCTTC
TRBD1	few	TRBV27	TRBJ1-5	CASRDGTGKGSNQPQHF	TGTGCCAGCAGGGACGGGACAGGGAAGGGGAGCAATCAGCCCCAGCATTTT
.	.	TRBV5-8	TRBJ2-7	CASSRYSGYEQYF	TGTGCCAGCAGCCGTTACTCCGGGTACGAGCAGTACTTC
TRBD1	once	TRBV28	TRBJ2-6	CASSFRDRGPGANVLTF	TGTGCCAGCAGTTTCCGGGACAGGGGGCCTGGGGCCAACGTCCTGACTTTC
.	.	TRBV6-1	TRBJ2-7	CASSEYDPNEQYF	TGTGCCAGCAGTGAATACGACCCTAACGAGCAGTACTTC
TRBD2	.	TRBV5-6	TRBJ2-1	CASSSRLAGGFINEQFF	TGTGCCAGCAGCTCCCGACTAGCGGGAGGGTTTATCAATGAGCAGTTCTTC
TRBD2	.	TRBV19	TRBJ2-7	CASSIGAGAGYEQYF	TGTGCCAGTAGTATAGGGGCGGGAGCCGGCTACGAGCAGTACTTC
.	.	TRBV13	TRBJ2-6	CASSSPSRGTGANVLTF	TGTGCCAGCAGCTCACCCTCCCGGGGTACTGGGGCCAACGTCCTGACTTTC
.	.	TRBV10-2	TRBJ1-1	CASWGRELMNTEAFF	TGCGCCAGCTGGGGCAGGGAGCTCATGAACACTGAAGCTTTCTTT
TRBD2	.	TRBV6-5	TRBJ2-7	CASSLGGMTYEQYF	TGTGCCAGCAGTCTGGGGGGGATGACCTACGAGCAGTACTTC
.	.	TRBV28	TRBJ2-7	CASSRTGISYEQYF	TGTGCCAGCAGCCGAACAGGGATTTCCTACGAGCAGTACTTC
.	.	TRBV7-9	TRBJ2-7	CASSLGLGLSYEQYF	TGTGCCAGCAGCTTAGGGTTGGGACTTTCCTACGAGCAGTACTTC
.	.	TRBV7-6	TRBJ2-7	CASSWGGMEQYF	TGTGCCAGCAGCTGGGGCGGGATGGAGCAGTACTTC
TRBD2	.	TRBV6-5	TRBJ2-7	CASSYLAGGPEREQYF	TGTGCCAGCAGTTACCTAGCGGGAGGGCCCGAAAGAGAGCAGTACTTC
.	.	TRBV28	TRBJ2-3	CASSPTGRAEPYF	TGTGCCAGCAGCCCCACTGGCCGCGCGGAGCCGTATTTT
.	.	TRBV11-2	TRBJ2-7	CASSLDVGLVYYEQYF	TGTGCCAGCAGCTTAGATGTCGGACTCGTATACTACGAGCAGTACTTC
.	.	TRBV28	TRBJ2-2	CASTTDDEGYTGELFF	TGTGCCAGCACGACAGACGATGAGGGATACACCGGGGAGCTGTTTTTT
.	.	TRBV4-1	TRBJ1-5	CASSHVGQSRNQPQHF	TGCGCCAGCAGCCATGTGGGACAAAGCCGTAATCAGCCCCAGCATTTT